The T cell receptor beta chain described here comes from a study of CXCR3-negative and CXCR3-positive naive CD8 T cells (dated by TCRdb to between 2018 and 2021). A note on the overall study: In total, 130 million to 150 million TRB reads were obtained, or roughly 1.5 +/- 0.3 million reads per library. Diversity and physicochemical repertoire analyses covered approximately 10 donors pooled from two independent experiments. For the TRBV-TRBJ cluster analysis, the naive subsets came from 5 or 6 donors, while the memory cells came from 3 donors.

The data were produced on a NextSeq 550. The Human TCR Profiling Kit (MiLaboratory) was used to make UMI-labeled 5' RACE TRB cDNA libraries. The full amount of extracted RNA was used for cDNA synthesis, and the full amount of resulting cDNA was used for PCR amplification. Libraries were prepared in parallel with an identical number of PCR cycles. The source study handled its data this way. About 48,000 +/- 9,800 unique UMI-labeled TRB cDNA molecules per library were extracted with MIGEC and MiXCR, with at least two reads per UMI required. An average of approximately 40,000 +/- 10,000 functional in-frame TRB CDR3 nucleotide clonotypes without stop codons was found per library. Diversity metrics, including normalized Shannon-Wiener and Chao1, were computed in VDJtools after downsampling to 5000 UMI-labeled TRB molecules per sample. VDJtools computed clonotype-size-weighted physicochemical properties of the central five CDR3 residues: interaction energy, strength, volume and Kidera factor 4. Reads reprocessed by TCRdb are summarized as one entry per CDR3 protein sequence, and DNA is absent. TCRdb's processing, not the authors' own work, is the source of the V and J calls. The table kept for this sample lists 60,000 to 65,000 distinct CDR3 sequences. Together, the top ten hold 4% to 5.5% of the sample.

Each CD8+ T cell subset was flow-sorted in triplicate, with approximately 300,000 cells per subset placed directly into RLT lysis buffer. Naive CD8+ T cells were defined stringently as CD45RO-CCR7+CD27+CD95- to exclude memory contaminants. Peripheral blood mononuclear cells were isolated from buffy coats by standard density gradient centrifugation. Naive CXCR3-negative and CXCR3-positive CD8+ T cells were flow-sorted using a FACSAria III. An RNeasy Mini Kit was used to extract total RNA from the sorted cells. Turning to this clonotype: This clone's antigen is unknown.

The germline V gene encodes CDR1 SQVTM and CDR2 ANQGSEA. The CDR3 runs 15 amino acids, cysteine and phenylalanine included. DNA was not recorded. Paper-wide results and their limitations: Freshly isolated PBMCs were used for most assays because CXCR3 expression partially decreased after cryopreservation. Within the same donor, TRBV-TRBJ usage looked similar between naive CXCR3-negative and CXCR3-positive cells, but memory cells had distinct patterns. Both naive subsets had comparably high repertoire diversity, while memory CD8+ T cells had much lower repertoire diversity. TRB CDR3s from CXCR3-positive naive cells showed higher hydrophobicity (lower Kidera factor 4), lower energy, and higher strength and volume indices than CXCR3-negative naive cells. Because surface CD5, which is linked to self-reactivity in mice, was comparable between the naive subsets, TCR interaction strength was also inferred from the physicochemical properties of TRB CDR3s.

Sample: naive CXCR3+ CD8+ T cells from blood. Explained via the paper, the cell subset or site label denotes: CD45RO-CCR7+CD27+CD95- naive CD8+ T cells expressing CXCR3 (TNR3+). The receptor comes from a human donor in good health. Some clones in this sample may be carry-over from other donors' samples. Here the chain combines TRBV29-1 and TRBJ1-4; the D call of TRBD1 rests on TCRdb alone, since no DNA is present to check it. CDR3 sequence: CSVEDLQGGNEKLFF.